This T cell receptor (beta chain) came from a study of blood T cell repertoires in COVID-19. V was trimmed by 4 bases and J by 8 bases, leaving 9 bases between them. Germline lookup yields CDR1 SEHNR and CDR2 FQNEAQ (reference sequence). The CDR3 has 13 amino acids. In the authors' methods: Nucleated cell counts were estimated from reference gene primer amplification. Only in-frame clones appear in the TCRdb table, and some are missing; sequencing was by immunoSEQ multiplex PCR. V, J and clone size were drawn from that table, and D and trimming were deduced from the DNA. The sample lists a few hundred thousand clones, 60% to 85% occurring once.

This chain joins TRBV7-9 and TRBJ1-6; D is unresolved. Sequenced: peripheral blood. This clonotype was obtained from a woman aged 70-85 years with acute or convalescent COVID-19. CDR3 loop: CASSYDADSPLHF. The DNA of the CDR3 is TGTGCCAGCAGCTATGACGCGGATTCACCCCTCCACTTT.